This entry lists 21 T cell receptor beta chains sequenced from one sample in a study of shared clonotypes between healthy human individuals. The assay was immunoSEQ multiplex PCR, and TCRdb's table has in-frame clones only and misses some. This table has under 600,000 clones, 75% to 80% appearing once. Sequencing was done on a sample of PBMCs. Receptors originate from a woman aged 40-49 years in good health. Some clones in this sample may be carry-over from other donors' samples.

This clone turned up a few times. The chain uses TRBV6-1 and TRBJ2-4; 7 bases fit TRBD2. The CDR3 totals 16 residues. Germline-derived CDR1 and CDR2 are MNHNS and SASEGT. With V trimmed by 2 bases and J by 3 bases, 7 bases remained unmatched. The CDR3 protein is CASSESLGEGKNIQYF. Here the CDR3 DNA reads TGTGCCAGCAGTGAATCCCTAGGGGAGGGCAAAAACATTCAGTACTTC.

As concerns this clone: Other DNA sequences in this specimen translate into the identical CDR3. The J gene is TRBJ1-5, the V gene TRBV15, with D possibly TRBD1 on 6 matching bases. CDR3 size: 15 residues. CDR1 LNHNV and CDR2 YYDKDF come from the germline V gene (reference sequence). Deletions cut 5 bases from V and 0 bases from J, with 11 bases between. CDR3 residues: CATSVQGFSNQPQHF. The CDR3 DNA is TGTGCCACCAGCGTTCAGGGGTTTAGCAATCAGCCCCAGCATTTT.

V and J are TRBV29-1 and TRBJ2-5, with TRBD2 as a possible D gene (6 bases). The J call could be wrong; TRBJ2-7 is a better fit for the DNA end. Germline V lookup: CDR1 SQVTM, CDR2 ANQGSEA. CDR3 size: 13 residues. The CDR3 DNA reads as TGCAGCGTTGCCCCGTTGCACGGGGGCGAGCAGTACTTC. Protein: CSVAPLHGGEQYF.

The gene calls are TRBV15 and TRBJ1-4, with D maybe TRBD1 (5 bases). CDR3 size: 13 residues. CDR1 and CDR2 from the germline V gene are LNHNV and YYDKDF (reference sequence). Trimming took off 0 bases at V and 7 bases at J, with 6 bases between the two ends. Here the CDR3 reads CATSRDQGEKLFF. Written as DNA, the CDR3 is TGTGCCACCAGCAGAGACCAGGGTGAAAAACTGTTTTTT.

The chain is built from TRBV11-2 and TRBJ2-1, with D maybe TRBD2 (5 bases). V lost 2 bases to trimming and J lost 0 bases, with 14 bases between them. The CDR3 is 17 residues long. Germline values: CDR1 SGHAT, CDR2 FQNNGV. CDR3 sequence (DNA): TGTGCCAGCAGCTTAAACCGCCCGGGGAGCTCCTACAATGAGCAGTTCTTC. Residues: CASSLNRPGSSYNEQFF.

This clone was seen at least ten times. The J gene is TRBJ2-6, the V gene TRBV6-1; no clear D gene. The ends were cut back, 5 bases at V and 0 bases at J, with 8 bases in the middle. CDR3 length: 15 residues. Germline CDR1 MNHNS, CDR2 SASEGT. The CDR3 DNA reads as TGTGCCAGCAGTCCCGAAATCTCTGGGGCCAACGTCCTGACTTTC. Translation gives CASSPEISGANVLTF.

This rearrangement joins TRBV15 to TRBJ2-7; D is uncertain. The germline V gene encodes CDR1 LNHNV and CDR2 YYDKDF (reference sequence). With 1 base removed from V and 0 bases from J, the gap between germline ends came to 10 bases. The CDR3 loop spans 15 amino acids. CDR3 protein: CATSRGTTVSYEQYF. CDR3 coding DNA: TGTGCCACCAGCAGAGGCACGACTGTCTCCTACGAGCAGTACTTC.

CDR3 coding DNA: TGTGCCAGCAGCCCCAACCTGGGTGCCGGGAACACTGAAGCTTTCTTT. It is translated as CASSPNLGAGNTEAFF. The V gene is TRBV7-9, the J gene TRBJ1-1; D is unclear. V was pared by 5 bases and J by 1 base, with 17 bases between. CDR1 and CDR2 (germline): SEHNR, FQNEAQ (reference sequence). CDR3 length: 16 amino acids. The variable domain in full, with the rest retrieved from reference TRBV7-9 and TRBJ1-1, is DTGVSQNPRHKITKRGQNVTFRCDPISEHNRLYWYRQTLGQGPEFLTYFQNEAQLEKSRLLSDRFSAERPKGSFSTLEIQRTEQGDSAMYLCASSPNLGAGNTEAFFGQGTRLTVV.

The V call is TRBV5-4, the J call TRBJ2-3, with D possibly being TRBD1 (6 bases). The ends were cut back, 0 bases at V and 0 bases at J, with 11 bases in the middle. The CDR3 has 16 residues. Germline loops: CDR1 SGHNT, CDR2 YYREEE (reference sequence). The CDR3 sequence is CASSLDQGTSTDTQYF. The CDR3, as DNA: TGTGCCAGCAGCTTGGATCAGGGGACCAGCACAGATACGCAGTATTTT.

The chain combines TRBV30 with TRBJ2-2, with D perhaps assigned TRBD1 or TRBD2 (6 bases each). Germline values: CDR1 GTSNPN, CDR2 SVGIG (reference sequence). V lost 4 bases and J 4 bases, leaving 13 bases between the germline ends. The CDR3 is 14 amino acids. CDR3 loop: CAWNQGRPTGELFF. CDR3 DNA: TGTGCCTGGAACCAGGGGAGGCCCACCGGGGAGCTGTTTTTT.

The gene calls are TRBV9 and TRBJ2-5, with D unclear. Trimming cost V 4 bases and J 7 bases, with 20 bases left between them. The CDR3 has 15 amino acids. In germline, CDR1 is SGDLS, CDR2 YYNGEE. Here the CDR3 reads CASSLEAALGSTQYF. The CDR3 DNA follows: TGTGCCAGCAGCCTAGAAGCAGCCCTCGGTTCGACCCAGTACTTC. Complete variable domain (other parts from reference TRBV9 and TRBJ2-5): DSGVTQTPKHLITATGQRVTLRCSPRSGDLSVYWYQQSLDQGLQFLIQYYNGEERAKGNILERFSAQQFPDLHSELNLSSLELGDSALYFCASSLEAALGSTQYFGPGTRLLVL.

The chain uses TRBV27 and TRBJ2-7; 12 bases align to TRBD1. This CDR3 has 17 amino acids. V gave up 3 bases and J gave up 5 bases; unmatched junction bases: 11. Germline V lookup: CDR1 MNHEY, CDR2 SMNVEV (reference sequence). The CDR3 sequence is CASSLSMFRDRGHEQYF. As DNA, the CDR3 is TGTGCCAGCAGTTTGAGCATGTTCCGGGACAGGGGGCACGAGCAGTACTTC.

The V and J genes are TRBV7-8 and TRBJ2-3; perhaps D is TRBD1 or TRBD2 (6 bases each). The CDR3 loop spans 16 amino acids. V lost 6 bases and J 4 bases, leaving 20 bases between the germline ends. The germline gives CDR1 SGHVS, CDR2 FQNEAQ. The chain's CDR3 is CASRPQPRGLADTQYF. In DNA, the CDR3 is TGTGCCAGCAGACCTCAACCTCGGGGGCTGGCAGATACGCAGTATTTT.

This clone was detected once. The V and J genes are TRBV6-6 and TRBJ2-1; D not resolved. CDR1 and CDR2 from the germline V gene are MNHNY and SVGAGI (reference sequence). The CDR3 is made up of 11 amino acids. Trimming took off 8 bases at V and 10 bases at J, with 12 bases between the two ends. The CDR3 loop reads CASGRVDEQFF. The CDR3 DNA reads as TGTGCCAGCGGTAGAGTTGACGAGCAGTTCTTC.

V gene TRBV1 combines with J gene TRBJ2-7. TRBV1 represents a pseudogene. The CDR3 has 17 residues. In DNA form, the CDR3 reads TGCACCAGCAGCCAAGATCCCCCGGGACGGAAGTTCTACGAGCAGTACTTC. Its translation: CTSSQDPPGRKFYEQYF.

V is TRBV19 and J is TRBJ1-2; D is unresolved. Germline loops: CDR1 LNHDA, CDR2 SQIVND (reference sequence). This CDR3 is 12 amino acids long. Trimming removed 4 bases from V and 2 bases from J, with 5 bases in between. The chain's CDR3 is CASSTLNYGYTF. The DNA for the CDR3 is TGTGCCAGTAGTACTCTCAACTATGGCTACACCTTC.

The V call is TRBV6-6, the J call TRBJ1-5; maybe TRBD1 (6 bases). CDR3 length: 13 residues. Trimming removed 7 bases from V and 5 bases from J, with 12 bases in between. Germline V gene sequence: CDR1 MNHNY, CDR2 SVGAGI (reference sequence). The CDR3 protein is CASNTGRDQPQHF. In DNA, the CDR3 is TGTGCCAGCAATACAGGGAGGGATCAGCCCCAGCATTTT.

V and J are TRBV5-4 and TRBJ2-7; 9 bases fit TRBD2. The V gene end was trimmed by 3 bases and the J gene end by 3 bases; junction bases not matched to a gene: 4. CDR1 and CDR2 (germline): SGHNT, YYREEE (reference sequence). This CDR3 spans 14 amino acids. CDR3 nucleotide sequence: TGTGCCAGCAGCTCGAGAGCGGGAGGCTACGAGCAGTACTTC. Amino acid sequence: CASSSRAGGYEQYF.

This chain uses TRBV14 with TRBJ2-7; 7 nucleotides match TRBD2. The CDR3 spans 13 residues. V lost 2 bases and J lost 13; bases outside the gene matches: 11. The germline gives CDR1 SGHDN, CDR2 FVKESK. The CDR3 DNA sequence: TGTGCCAGCAGCCAATCCGGGACTAACTCCTTCTACTTC. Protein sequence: CASSQSGTNSFYF.

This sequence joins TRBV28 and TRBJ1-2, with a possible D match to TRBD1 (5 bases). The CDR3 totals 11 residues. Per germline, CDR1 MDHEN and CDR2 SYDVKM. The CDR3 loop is CATKPGSIYTF. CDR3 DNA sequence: TGTGCTACGAAGCCAGGGAGTATCTACACCTTC.

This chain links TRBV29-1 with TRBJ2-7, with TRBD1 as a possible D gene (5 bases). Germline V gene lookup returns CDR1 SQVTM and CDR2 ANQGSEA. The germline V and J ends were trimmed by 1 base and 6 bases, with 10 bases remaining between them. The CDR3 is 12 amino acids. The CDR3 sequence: CSVEVVRGEQYF. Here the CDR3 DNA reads TGCAGCGTTGAAGTCGTTAGGGGCGAGCAGTACTTC.